This TCR beta chain was profiled in a study of blood T cell repertoires in COVID-19. Study summary: The samples span acute and convalescent COVID-19 from the United States, Italy and Spain. Sources were T cells, B-cell-depleted T cells, or PBMCs; the material itself was cDNA or gDNA.

Per the authors' pipeline: Reference gene primer amplification gave nucleated cell count estimates. Assay used: immunoSEQ multiplex PCR; TCRdb lists only in-frame clones, some missing. D and trimming come from the DNA, and the V and J calls and clone size come from that table. The sample includes about 130,000 clones, 70% to 85% seen only once; the top ten take about 15%. Trimming removed 2 bases from V and 0 bases from J, with 8 bases in between. CDR1 is SGHKS, CDR2 YYEKEE, per germline (reference sequence). The CDR3 is 14 residues long. Sequenced material: peripheral blood. The rearrangement links TRBV5-5 to TRBJ1-1, with no clear D. This receptor was taken from a woman aged 45-65 years with acute or convalescent COVID-19. The CDR3 DNA reads as TGTGCCAGCAGCTTTGCACAGATGAACACTGAAGCTTTCTTT. Residues: CASSFAQMNTEAFF.